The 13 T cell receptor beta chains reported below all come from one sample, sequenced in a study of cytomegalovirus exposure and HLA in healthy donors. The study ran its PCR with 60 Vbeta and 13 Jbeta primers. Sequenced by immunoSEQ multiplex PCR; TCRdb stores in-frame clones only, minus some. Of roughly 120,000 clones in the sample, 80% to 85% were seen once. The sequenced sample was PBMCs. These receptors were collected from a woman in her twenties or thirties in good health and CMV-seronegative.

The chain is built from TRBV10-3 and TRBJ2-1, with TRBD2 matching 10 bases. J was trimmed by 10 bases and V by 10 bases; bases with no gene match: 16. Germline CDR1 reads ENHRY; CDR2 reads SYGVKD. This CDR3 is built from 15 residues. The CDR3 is CATQVGSGGTREQFF. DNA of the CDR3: TGTGCCACCCAAGTTGGTAGCGGGGGGACAAGGGAGCAGTTCTTC.

CDR3 in DNA: TGTGCCAGCAGTTTAAACAGGGGAAGCTATTCACCCCTCCACTTT. Protein sequence: CASSLNRGSYSPLHF. The chain uses TRBV28 and TRBJ1-6; the match to TRBD1 covers 7 bases. This CDR3 spans 15 amino acids. V lost 2 bases, J lost 8 bases, and 6 bases stayed unmatched. In germline, CDR1 is MDHEN, CDR2 SYDVKM.

As DNA, the CDR3 is TGCGCCAGCAGCCGAGAGCCGGTTGGGCCTATCTCTGGGGCCAACGTCCTGACTTTC. Protein sequence: CASSREPVGPISGANVLTF. The chain recombines TRBV4-3 with TRBJ2-6, with D unresolved. The V gene lost 4 bases and the J gene lost 0 bases, with 19 bases spanning the gap. CDR3 length equals 19 residues. CDR1 is LGHNA, CDR2 YSLEER, per germline.

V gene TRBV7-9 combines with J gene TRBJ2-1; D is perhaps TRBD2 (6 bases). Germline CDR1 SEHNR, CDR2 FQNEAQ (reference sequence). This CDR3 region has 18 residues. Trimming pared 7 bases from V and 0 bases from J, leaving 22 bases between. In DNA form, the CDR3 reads TGTGCCAGCACCGTTCGAGGGAGGACCACTAGCTCCTACAATGAGCAGTTCTTC. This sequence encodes CASTVRGRTTSSYNEQFF.

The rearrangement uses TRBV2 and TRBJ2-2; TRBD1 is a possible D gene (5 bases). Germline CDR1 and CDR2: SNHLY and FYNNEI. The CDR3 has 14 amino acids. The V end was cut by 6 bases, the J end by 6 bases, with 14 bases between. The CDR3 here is CASRRSKGAGELFF. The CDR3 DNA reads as TGTGCCAGCAGGAGGAGTAAAGGGGCCGGGGAGCTGTTTTTT.

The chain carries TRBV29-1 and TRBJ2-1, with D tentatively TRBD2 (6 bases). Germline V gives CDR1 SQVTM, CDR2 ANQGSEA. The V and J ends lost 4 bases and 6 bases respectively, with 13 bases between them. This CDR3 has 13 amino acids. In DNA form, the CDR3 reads TGCAGCGTTGGACTAGTCCTGGTCAATGAGCAGTTCTTC. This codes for CSVGLVLVNEQFF.

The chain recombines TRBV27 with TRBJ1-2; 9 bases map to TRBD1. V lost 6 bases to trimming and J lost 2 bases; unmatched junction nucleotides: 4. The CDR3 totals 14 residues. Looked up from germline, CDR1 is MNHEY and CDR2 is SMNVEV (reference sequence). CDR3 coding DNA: TGTGCCAGCAGCCCAGACAGGGGGAACTATGGCTACACCTTC. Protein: CASSPDRGNYGYTF.

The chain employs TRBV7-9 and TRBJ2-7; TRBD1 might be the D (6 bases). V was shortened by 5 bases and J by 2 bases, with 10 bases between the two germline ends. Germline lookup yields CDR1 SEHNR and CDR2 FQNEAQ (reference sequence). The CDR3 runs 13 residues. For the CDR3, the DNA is TGTGCCAGCAGCACCCGGGACACCTACGAGCAGTACTTC. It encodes CASSTRDTYEQYF.

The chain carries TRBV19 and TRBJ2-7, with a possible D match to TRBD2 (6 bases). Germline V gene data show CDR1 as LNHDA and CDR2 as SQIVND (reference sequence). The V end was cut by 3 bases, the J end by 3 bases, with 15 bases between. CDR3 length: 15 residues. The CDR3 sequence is CASSILLARGYEQYF. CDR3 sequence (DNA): TGTGCCAGTAGTATCCTACTAGCCCGTGGCTACGAGCAGTACTTC.

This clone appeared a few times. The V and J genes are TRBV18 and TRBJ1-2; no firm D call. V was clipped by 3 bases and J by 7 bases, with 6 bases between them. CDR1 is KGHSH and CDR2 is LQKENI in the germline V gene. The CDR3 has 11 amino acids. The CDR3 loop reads CASSPLSGYTF. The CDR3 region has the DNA TGTGCCAGCTCACCCCTCAGTGGCTACACCTTC.

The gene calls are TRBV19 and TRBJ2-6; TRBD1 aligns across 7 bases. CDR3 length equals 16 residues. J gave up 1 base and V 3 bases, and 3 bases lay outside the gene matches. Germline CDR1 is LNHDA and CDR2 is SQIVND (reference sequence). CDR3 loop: CASSMWTGSGANVLTF. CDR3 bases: TGTGCCAGTAGTATGTGGACAGGTTCTGGGGCCAACGTCCTGACTTTC.

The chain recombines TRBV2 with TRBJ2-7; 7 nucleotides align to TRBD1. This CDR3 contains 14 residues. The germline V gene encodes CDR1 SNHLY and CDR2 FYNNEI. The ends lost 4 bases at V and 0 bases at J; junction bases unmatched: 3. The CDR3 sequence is CASSADRSSYEQYF. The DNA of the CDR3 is TGTGCCAGCAGTGCGGACAGGAGCTCCTACGAGCAGTACTTC.

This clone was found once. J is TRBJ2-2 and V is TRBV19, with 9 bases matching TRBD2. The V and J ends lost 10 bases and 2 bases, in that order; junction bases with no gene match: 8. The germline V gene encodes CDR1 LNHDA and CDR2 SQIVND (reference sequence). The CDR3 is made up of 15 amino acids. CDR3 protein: CATAQTSGNTGELFF. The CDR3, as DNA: TGTGCCACTGCTCAGACTAGCGGAAACACCGGGGAGCTGTTTTTT. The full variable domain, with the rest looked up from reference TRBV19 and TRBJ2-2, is DGGITQSPKYLFRKEGQNVTLSCEQNLNHDAMYWYRQDPGQGLRLIYYSQIVNDFQKGDIAEGYSVSREKKESFPLTVTSAQKNPTAFYLCATAQTSGNTGELFFGEGSRLTVL.